These T cell receptor beta chains were read from a single sample in a study of blood T cells in healthy people across ages. TCRdb redid the calling of the 5' RACE reads with MiXCR, one entry per CDR3 protein. Of 730,000 or so distinct CDR3 sequences in the sample, less than 45% were seen once. The material sequenced was blood. These TCRs come from an elderly man in good health. The CDR3 runs from the conserved cysteine through the conserved F or W. Rows may omit the clone size; those that give it use once, few, many or a size class.

V gene: TRBV6-2/TRBV6-3; clone size: once; CDR3 protein: CASSQLGYEKLFF
V gene: TRBV25-1; clone size: few; CDR3 protein: CASSGAGQGKYLNEQYF
V gene: TRBV24-1; clone size: few; CDR3 protein: CATSDSGRTYNEQFF
V gene: TRBV7-3; clone size: NA; CDR3 protein: CASSPTSGSNTGELFF
V gene: TRBV28; clone size: many; CDR3 protein: CASSLVGQGGAYGYTF
V gene: TRBV5-6; clone size: few; CDR3 protein: CASSLFSYNSPLHF
V gene: TRBV3-1; clone size: few; CDR3 protein: CASSSNGGALNSPLHF
V gene: TRBV9; clone size: few; CDR3 protein: CASSVRPGLAGEPSTDTQYF
V gene: TRBV20-1; clone size: NA; CDR3 protein: CSARDGGGASYNSPLHF
V gene: TRBV20-1; clone size: NA; CDR3 protein: CSARPQGFDNSPLHF
V gene: TRBV3-1; clone size: NA; CDR3 protein: CASSQALTSIGYNEQFF
V gene: TRBV28; clone size: NA; CDR3 protein: CATIRENEQYF
V gene: TRBV7-2; clone size: few; CDR3 protein: CASSSRTPAGGQGDTQYF
V gene: TRBV6-1; clone size: few; CDR3 protein: CASSEAQSLQPQHF
V gene: TRBV3-1; clone size: few; CDR3 protein: CASSQGRSGTEQYF
V gene: TRBV2; clone size: few; CDR3 protein: CASKLRGDFYGYTF
V gene: TRBV29-1; clone size: few; CDR3 protein: CSVGAQGGPTNEKLFF
V gene: TRBV6-2/TRBV6-3; clone size: few; CDR3 protein: CASSPRGQWTEAFF
V gene: TRBV12-3/TRBV12-4; clone size: few; CDR3 protein: CASSSDRGFEQFF
V gene: TRBV7-9; clone size: NA; CDR3 protein: CATGDYGYTF
V gene: TRBV27; clone size: NA; CDR3 protein: CASTSSGSGSYNEQFF
V gene: TRBV6-1; clone size: NA; CDR3 protein: CASRELPMTYSGNTIYF
V gene: TRBV6-2/TRBV6-3; clone size: few; CDR3 protein: CASSYSGRTGPDTQYF
V gene: TRBV20-1; clone size: NA; CDR3 protein: CSAPGRTDTQYF
V gene: TRBV18; clone size: NA; CDR3 protein: CASSTGTKQETQYF
V gene: TRBV6-2/TRBV6-3; clone size: few; CDR3 protein: CASLARLRGTDTQYF
V gene: TRBV2; clone size: NA; CDR3 protein: CASSGNRGQGEKLFF
V gene: TRBV4-1; clone size: NA; CDR3 protein: CASSQEEGATYYGYTF
V gene: TRBV9; clone size: NA; CDR3 protein: CASRPLDGSLAFF